This is a list of T cell receptor beta chains from one sample in a study of CD8 T cells in ankylosing spondylitis. In TCRdb, the 5' RACE reads were re-called with MiXCR into one record per CDR3 protein. The sample includes roughly 180,000 distinct CDR3 sequences, roughly 12% of them seen just once. Sequencing was performed on blood, either unsorted or a sorted T cell fraction (not recorded which). The receptor set was obtained from a male donor with ankylosing spondylitis or in good health (not recorded which). Both conserved end residues are part of each CDR3. Fields, in order: clone size, V gene, D gene, J gene, CDR3 protein, CDR3 DNA. The D gene is left open where the match is weak. Expanded clones are given a class, and other clones once, few, many or no size at all.

>.|TRBV2|TRBD1|TRBJ2-2
CASERGQGAGGELFF
TGTGCCAGCGAACGAGGACAGGGGGCCGGCGGGGAGCTGTTTTTT
>.|TRBV6-1|.|TRBJ1-6
CASTGLGGSPLHF
TGTGCCAGCACCGGCCTAGGAGGGTCACCCCTCCACTTT
>few|TRBV9|.|TRBJ2-7
CASSVVSLTEQYF
TGTGCCAGCAGCGTAGTTTCCCTGACGGAGCAGTACTTC
>many|TRBV10-3|TRBD2|TRBJ2-1
CAITPGLAGDEQFF
TGTGCCATCACTCCAGGACTAGCGGGGGATGAGCAGTTCTTC
>.|TRBV7-6|.|TRBJ2-3
CASSLGGSSVAQYF
TGTGCCAGCAGCTTAGGTGGCTCCTCGGTTGCGCAGTATTTT
>few|TRBV29-1|.|TRBJ1-2
CSAHGGWMGGYTF
TGCAGCGCCCACGGGGGGTGGATGGGTGGCTACACCTTC
>.|TRBV11-1|TRBD1|TRBJ1-4
CASSLADRGLTLNEKLFF
TGTGCCAGCAGCTTAGCGGACAGGGGCCTAACTCTTAATGAAAAACTGTTTTTT
>.|TRBV20-1|TRBD2|TRBJ2-1
CSARGLAGRNEQFF
TGCAGTGCTCGGGGACTAGCGGGACGTAATGAGCAGTTCTTC
>many|TRBV12-3/TRBV12-4|.|TRBJ1-2
CASSSDGPGYTF
TGTGCCAGCAGCTCGGACGGCCCTGGCTACACCTTC
>many|TRBV27|.|TRBJ2-5
CASSLYGGQETQYF
TGTGCCAGCAGTTTATACGGGGGCCAAGAGACCCAGTACTTC
>few|TRBV5-1|.|TRBJ2-7
CASSRPDSSYEQYF
TGCGCCAGCAGCCGACCCGACAGTTCCTACGAGCAGTACTTC
>.|TRBV7-9|.|TRBJ1-4
CASSLGGLREKLFF
TGTGCCAGCAGCTTAGGAGGACTTAGGGAAAAACTGTTTTTT
>many|TRBV5-1|.|TRBJ1-1
CASSLEVISGILNTEAFF
TGCGCCAGCAGCTTGGAGGTTATCAGCGGAATTTTGAACACTGAAGCTTTCTTT
>.|TRBV12-3/TRBV12-4|.|TRBJ2-1
CASSFYRSGTAKGGEQFF
TGTGCCAGCAGTTTTTATCGGAGTGGGACGGCAAAAGGTGGTGAGCAGTTCTTC
>.|TRBV11-2|.|TRBJ1-2
CASSLDKGWGDYGYTF
TGTGCCAGCAGCTTAGATAAAGGATGGGGTGACTATGGCTACACCTTC
>few|TRBV5-6|.|TRBJ1-1
CASSSPTGEAFF
TGTGCCAGCAGCTCACCTACCGGTGAAGCTTTCTTT
>few|TRBV12-3/TRBV12-4|TRBD2|TRBJ2-5
CASRAGTSKGETQYF
TGTGCCAGCAGGGCCGGGACTAGCAAGGGAGAGACCCAGTACTTC
>.|TRBV29-1|.|TRBJ2-3
CSVDGPEGGVGTDTQYF
TGCAGCGTTGACGGGCCTGAGGGGGGCGTGGGCACAGATACGCAGTATTTT
>few|TRBV5-1|.|TRBJ1-1
CASSLDRRGWGRTEAFF
TGCGCCAGCAGCTTGGACAGGAGGGGTTGGGGAAGGACTGAAGCTTTCTTT
>.|TRBV9|.|TRBJ2-1
CASSPLRYWVNEQFF
TGTGCCAGCAGCCCTCTCCGGTATTGGGTAAATGAGCAGTTCTTC
>many|TRBV20-1|.|TRBJ2-7
CSARRGDPSYEQYF
TGCAGTGCTAGAAGGGGCGACCCGTCCTACGAGCAGTACTTC
>.|TRBV25-1|.|TRBJ1-1
CASSEIGGPEAFF
TGTGCCAGCAGTGAAATAGGGGGACCTGAAGCTTTCTTT
>.|TRBV9|.|TRBJ2-7
CASSVGDEQYF
TGTGCCAGCAGCGTCGGAGACGAGCAGTACTTC
>few|TRBV3-1|.|TRBJ2-5
CASSQDLEGTPQETQYF
TGTGCCAGCAGCCAAGATCTTGAGGGCACCCCCCAAGAGACCCAGTACTTC
>many|TRBV29-1|TRBD2|TRBJ2-1
CSVILADYSYNEQFF
TGCAGCGTAATCCTAGCGGACTATTCCTACAATGAGCAGTTCTTC
>.|TRBV7-9|.|TRBJ2-7
CASSPSGRSPYEQYF
TGTGCCAGCAGCCCGTCGGGGCGGAGCCCCTACGAGCAGTACTTC
>.|TRBV14|.|TRBJ2-7
CASSQLGVRREQYF
TGTGCCAGCAGCCAATTGGGGGTGCGTCGTGAGCAGTACTTC
>few|TRBV20-1|.|TRBJ2-3
CSAIRGNTQYF
TGCAGTGCTATCCGGGGGAATACGCAGTATTTT
>few|TRBV29-1|TRBD1|TRBJ2-7
CSVEDLDRGYEQYF
TGCAGCGTTGAAGATCTGGACAGGGGCTACGAGCAGTACTTC
>many|TRBV7-9|TRBD2|TRBJ2-5
CASSGTSGRETQYF
TGTGCCAGCAGCGGTACTAGCGGGAGGGAGACCCAGTACTTC
>.|TRBV5-6|.|TRBJ2-1
CASSLALVVTGKSSYNEQFF
TGTGCCAGCAGCTTGGCCCTGGTGGTTACAGGGAAAAGCTCCTACAATGAGCAGTTCTTC
>.|TRBV12-5|TRBD1|TRBJ2-1
CASGSGTDYNEQFF
TGTGCTAGTGGTTCCGGGACAGACTACAATGAGCAGTTCTTC
>.|TRBV6-6|.|TRBJ1-1
CASSFLVTEAFF
TGTGCCAGCAGTTTCCTAGTCACTGAAGCTTTCTTT
>.|TRBV27|.|TRBJ2-5
CASSFGGSQYF
TGTGCCAGCAGTTTCGGCGGGTCCCAGTACTTC
>.|TRBV12-5|.|TRBJ2-3
CASGLLAGPTDTQYF
TGTGCTAGTGGTTTGCTGGCGGGGCCCACAGATACGCAGTATTTT
>.|TRBV27|.|TRBJ1-6
CASSSSGSHSPLHF
TGTGCCAGCAGTTCCTCCGGATCCCATTCACCCCTCCACTTT
>many|TRBV29-1|.|TRBJ2-3
CSVPGPAGTDTQYF
TGCAGCGTGCCGGGACCAGCCGGCACAGATACGCAGTATTTT
>many|TRBV6-5|.|TRBJ2-7
CASSYGDVNDYEQYF
TGTGCCAGCAGTTACGGGGACGTTAATGACTACGAGCAGTACTTC
>many|TRBV10-3|.|TRBJ2-1
CAISESIGTTDDEQFF
TGTGCCATCAGTGAGTCGATTGGGACCACGGACGATGAGCAGTTCTTC
>many|TRBV29-1|.|TRBJ1-2
CSVEDNYGYTF
TGCAGCGTTGAGGATAACTATGGCTACACCTTC
>few|TRBV25-1|.|TRBJ1-4
CASSDRPNEKLFF
TGTGCCAGCAGTGACAGACCTAATGAAAAACTGTTTTTT
>few|TRBV4-1|.|TRBJ1-1
CASSQDQAGTEAFF
TGCGCCAGCAGCCAAGATCAGGCAGGCACTGAAGCTTTCTTT
>many|TRBV12-3/TRBV12-4|.|TRBJ1-1
CASSPISPGTEAFF
TGTGCCAGCAGTCCAATTTCCCCGGGCACTGAAGCTTTCTTT
>.|TRBV9|TRBD2|TRBJ2-3
CASSPGGWTSGPPWDTQYF
TGTGCCAGCAGCCCGGGAGGGTGGACTAGCGGGCCTCCTTGGGATACGCAGTATTTT
>.|TRBV29-1|TRBD2|TRBJ2-1
CSVTTSGIPQFF
TGCAGCGTAACAACTAGCGGGATCCCTCAGTTCTTC
>few|TRBV27|.|TRBJ2-1
CASSPIGGGDNEQFF
TGTGCCAGCAGTCCCATCGGCGGAGGGGACAATGAGCAGTTCTTC
>.|TRBV13|.|TRBJ2-3
CASSNPGLPPGSQYF
TGTGCCAGCAGCAACCCGGGACTCCCCCCAGGGTCGCAGTATTTT
>.|TRBV7-9|.|TRBJ2-3
CASSSPPLGDTQYF
TGTGCCAGCAGCTCCCCTCCCCTGGGGGATACGCAGTATTTT
>many|TRBV5-5|.|TRBJ2-2
CASSLGSGHTGELFF
TGTGCCAGCAGCTTGGGATCGGGGCACACCGGGGAGCTGTTTTTT
>few|TRBV29-1|.|TRBJ2-7
CSGGWGSGYEQYF
TGCAGCGGGGGGTGGGGTAGCGGCTACGAGCAGTACTTC
>many|TRBV5-1|TRBD1|TRBJ2-1
CASSWTGNNEQFF
TGCGCCAGCAGCTGGACAGGGAACAATGAGCAGTTCTTC
>few|TRBV4-1|.|TRBJ1-1
CASSHYSVGTEAFF
TGCGCCAGCAGCCATTACAGTGTTGGCACTGAAGCTTTCTTT
>few|TRBV12-3/TRBV12-4|.|TRBJ1-1
CASSFSANTEAFF
TGTGCCAGCAGTTTTTCGGCGAACACTGAAGCTTTCTTT
>few|TRBV20-1|TRBD2|TRBJ2-7
CSARDRRGAYEQYF
TGCAGTGCTAGAGATAGGCGGGGGGCCTACGAGCAGTACTTC
>few|TRBV12-3/TRBV12-4|TRBD2|TRBJ2-7
CASITSGGPYEQYF
TGTGCCAGCATTACTAGCGGGGGCCCTTACGAGCAGTACTTC